The entry below gives a single TCR beta chain sequence along with its context. Antigen: not known. Germline V gene lookup returns CDR1 SGHRS and CDR2 YFSETQ. The CDR3 loop spans 15 amino acids. The V gene lost 7 bases and the J gene lost 5 bases, with 21 bases spanning the gap. The data stem from a study of cytomegalovirus exposure and HLA in healthy donors. Study-wide context: HLA-typed donors contributed 80 million to 85 million unique TCRs, which were held in an early data release.

Study-level results: Later analysis placed DRB1 highest and HLA-C lowest in TCR association rates, which differed by HLA locus.

This PCR relied on a set of 60 Vbeta primers and 13 Jbeta primers. Libraries were prepared by immunoSEQ multiplex PCR; TCRdb keeps only in-frame clonotypes and omits some of them. The sample yields some 120,000 clones, about 74% seen once. The chain recombines TRBV5-1 with TRBJ2-5; a weak D match, TRBD2 (5 bases). The TCR originated in a man aged 40-50 years in good health and CMV-seropositive. The source material was PBMCs. DNA of the CDR3: TGCGCCAGCGGACGAGGAGAGGGTATGGTGGAGACCCAGTACTTC. It translates to CASGRGEGMVETQYF.